This TCR beta chain was identified in a study of CD8 T cells in ankylosing spondylitis (dated by TCRdb to about 2017). Context from the whole study: The study set out to find disease-linked TCR variants by profiling T cell receptor beta repertoires in ankylosing spondylitis patients and healthy donors. The whole study cohort included 108 healthy donors and 20 to 25 ankylosing spondylitis patients. Peripheral blood samples were taken, and synovial fluid was additionally collected from ankylosing spondylitis patients. Results the study describes overall, beyond this receptor: The disease-linked clones had a CD8+ phenotype and were found at relatively low frequencies in peripheral blood. Some motif variants were previously reported in synovial fluid and blood of reactive arthritis patients, suggesting common disease-initiation mechanisms. Blood from ankylosing spondylitis patients appeared to be characterized by a TCR beta motif made up of under ten highly homologous amino acid variants. According to the report, matched synovial fluid samples from ankylosing spondylitis patients were significantly enriched for the disease-linked clones.

The reads were generated on an Illumina HiSeq 2500. TCR beta libraries were prepared by quantitative 5'-RACE with molecular barcodes. The original pipeline was this. A new computational method, built on a probabilistic model of VDJ rearrangement, was used to identify disease-linked TCR variants. TCRdb ran its own pipeline on the public reads, namely fastp trimming at Q25 and MiXCR clone calling, and kept in-frame beta chains. Identical CDR3 proteins give one entry, which carries the most common genes and DNA. In this record, the V and J calls reflect TCRdb's handling and not the investigators' own analysis. The sample table shows around 770,000 distinct CDR3 sequences, and about 10% are seen once. The ten largest make up 0.51% of the sample. This clonotype has a handful of counts. This clone's antigen is unknown. Base qualities are not at hand, and no much larger clone is one base apart. The CDR3 holds 14 amino acids from the cysteine to the phenylalanine. Only the CDR3 region is kept as DNA, spanning 42 bases read in frame from base 1. From the germline V gene (reference sequence), CDR1 is DFQATT and CDR2 is SNEGSKA. For this chain, trimming is 5 bases at the V end and 3 bases at the J end, and the number of junction bases without a gene match is 10.

This sequence uses TRBV20-1 and TRBJ2-7, with 7 bases aligning to TRBD1. This TCR was recovered from a male donor with ankylosing spondylitis. What was sequenced was blood, either unsorted or a sorted T cell fraction (not recorded which). CDR3 loop: CSAARDRPRYEQYF. The DNA sequence is given as TGCAGTGCTGCCCGGGACAGACCCCGCTACGAGCAGTACTTC.